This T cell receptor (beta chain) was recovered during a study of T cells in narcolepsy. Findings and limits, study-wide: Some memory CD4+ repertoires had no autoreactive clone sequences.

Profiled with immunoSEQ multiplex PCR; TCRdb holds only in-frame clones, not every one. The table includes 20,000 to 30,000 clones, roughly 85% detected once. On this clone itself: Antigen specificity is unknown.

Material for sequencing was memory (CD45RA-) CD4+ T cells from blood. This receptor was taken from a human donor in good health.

In DNA form, the CDR3 reads TGTGCCAGCAGCTCGGACAGGGTGAAAACCGGGGAGCTGTTTTTT. Translation: CASSSDRVKTGELFF. The chain couples TRBV7-2 to TRBJ2-2; 8 bases fit TRBD1. The germline gives CDR1 SGHTA, CDR2 FQGNSA. V dropped 4 bases and J dropped 5; count of bases not matched to a gene: 6. The CDR3 is 15 amino acids.